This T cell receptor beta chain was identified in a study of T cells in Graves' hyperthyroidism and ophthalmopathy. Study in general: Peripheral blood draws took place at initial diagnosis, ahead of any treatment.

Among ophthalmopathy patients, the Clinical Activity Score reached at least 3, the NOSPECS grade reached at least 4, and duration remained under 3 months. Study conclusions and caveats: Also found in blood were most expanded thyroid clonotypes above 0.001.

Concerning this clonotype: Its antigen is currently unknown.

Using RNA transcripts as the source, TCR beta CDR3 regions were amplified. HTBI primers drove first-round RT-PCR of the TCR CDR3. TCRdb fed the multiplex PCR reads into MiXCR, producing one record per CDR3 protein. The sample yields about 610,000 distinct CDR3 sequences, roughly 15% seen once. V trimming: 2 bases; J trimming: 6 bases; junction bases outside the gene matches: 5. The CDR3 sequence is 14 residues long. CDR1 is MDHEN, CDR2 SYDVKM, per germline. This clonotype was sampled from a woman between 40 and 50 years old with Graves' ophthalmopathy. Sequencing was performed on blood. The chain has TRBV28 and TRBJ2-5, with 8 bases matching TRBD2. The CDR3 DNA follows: TGTGCCAGCAGTTTACTAGCGGGCCGCCAGACCCAGTACTTC. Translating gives CASSLLAGRQTQYF.